The rows below give T cell receptor beta chains drawn from one sample of a study of cytomegalovirus exposure and HLA in healthy donors. Method: immunoSEQ multiplex PCR; TCRdb's copy keeps in-frame clones and lacks some. The repertoire holds 150,000 to 200,000 clones, with about four fifths as singletons. Sequencing was carried out using PBMCs. These receptors were collected from a man aged 50 or older in good health and CMV-seronegative. CDR3s include the opening cysteine and the closing phenylalanine or tryptophan. The order of the fields is V gene, CDR3 length, CDR3 protein.

V gene: TRBV19; CDR3 length: 13; CDR3 protein: CASSDRQGPGYTF
V gene: TRBV5-4; CDR3 length: 14; CDR3 protein: CAGRTERSTDTQYF
V gene: TRBV5-1; CDR3 length: 15; CDR3 protein: CASSLGARGTNGYTF
V gene: TRBV6-5; CDR3 length: 13; CDR3 protein: CASSTDSGYGYTF
V gene: TRBV7-2; CDR3 length: 16; CDR3 protein: CASSLGGRGPTDTQYF
V gene: TRBV6-1; CDR3 length: 13; CDR3 protein: CASRAGGPTEAFF
V gene: TRBV7-8; CDR3 length: 15; CDR3 protein: CASSLAAGTNYGYTF
V gene: TRBV29-1; CDR3 length: 17; CDR3 protein: CSAHKNPGQGTTDTQYF
V gene: TRBV2; CDR3 length: 16; CDR3 protein: CASSVSIAGGLGEQYF
V gene: TRBV11-2; CDR3 length: 16; CDR3 protein: CASSLSVSSSYNEQFF
V gene: TRBV14; CDR3 length: 14; CDR3 protein: CASSQDPGAYGYTF
V gene: TRBV16; CDR3 length: 15; CDR3 protein: CASSQLRGPTYEQYF
V gene: TRBV15; CDR3 length: 14; CDR3 protein: CATSEGGQSYEQYF
V gene: TRBV19; CDR3 length: 17; CDR3 protein: CASSMRPPSLAKNIQYF
V gene: TRBV2; CDR3 length: 15; CDR3 protein: CASSSQGLGSGELFF
V gene: TRBV2; CDR3 length: 14; CDR3 protein: CASLAGVATDTQYF
V gene: TRBV15; CDR3 length: 18; CDR3 protein: CATSRWRKARSGANVLTF
V gene: TRBV6-6; CDR3 length: 14; CDR3 protein: CASSTGTFPDTQYF
V gene: TRBV6-5; CDR3 length: 15; CDR3 protein: CASSRQGNSGNTIYF
V gene: TRBV18; CDR3 length: 16; CDR3 protein: CASSPPSQYSGNTIYF
V gene: TRBV11-2; CDR3 length: 13; CDR3 protein: CASTRGSNYGYTF
V gene: TRBV7-9; CDR3 length: 14; CDR3 protein: CASSLREGNTEAFF
V gene: TRBV5-1; CDR3 length: 14; CDR3 protein: CASSLEGGNQPQHF
V gene: TRBV6-5; CDR3 length: 16; CDR3 protein: CASSYSVAGETGELFF
V gene: TRBV11-2; CDR3 length: 14; CDR3 protein: CASGRGGVAETQYF
V gene: TRBV29-1; CDR3 length: 14; CDR3 protein: CSANPGQMNTEAFF
V gene: TRBV7-6; CDR3 length: 16; CDR3 protein: CASSKGWGTTTDTQYF
V gene: TRBV7-2; CDR3 length: 14; CDR3 protein: CASSLVGGNTEAFF
V gene: TRBV5-3; CDR3 length: 15; CDR3 protein: CASSLVEGLSYEQYF
V gene: TRBV7-3; CDR3 length: 14; CDR3 protein: CASSLTGGGSGYTF
V gene: TRBV5-4; CDR3 length: 13; CDR3 protein: CASRTQDQETQYF
V gene: TRBV6-6; CDR3 length: 14; CDR3 protein: CASSYRQGRREAFF
V gene: TRBV5-5; CDR3 length: 14; CDR3 protein: CASSLAAGIEKLFF
V gene: TRBV9; CDR3 length: 16; CDR3 protein: CASSVVDGRGADTQYF
V gene: TRBV6-5; CDR3 length: 13; CDR3 protein: CASSYTEFYGYTF
V gene: TRBV7-9; CDR3 length: 13; CDR3 protein: CSSRGTGTGELFF
V gene: TRBV18; CDR3 length: 14; CDR3 protein: CASSPPRGIYEQYF
V gene: TRBV7-9; CDR3 length: 14; CDR3 protein: CASSLSGPSGTQYF